This T cell receptor (beta chain) is from a study of T cell clonality in common variable immunodeficiency. Broader study findings: Reportedly, TCR beta sequences from common variable immunodeficiency showed fewer deletions and N-nucleotide insertions. Compared with healthy controls, CVID subjects showed increased TCRbeta clonality, mostly in about a third.

Profiled with immunoSEQ multiplex PCR; TCRdb holds only in-frame clones, not every one. The data show several thousand clones, and the top ten clones hold around 3.8%. Both groups were predominantly of Caucasian heritage. Replacement immunoglobulin had been given to every CVID subject for at least one year. Of note for this clone: As yet, its antigen is unknown.

This TCR was recovered from a human donor with common variable immunodeficiency. Sequencing was performed on peripheral blood mononuclear cells.

The chain's CDR3 is CASSGGTAETQYF. The sequenced CDR3 bases are TGTGCCAGCAGCGGCGGGACAGCAGAGACC. The gene calls are TRBV5-6 and TRBJ2-5, with D perhaps matching TRBD1 (7 bases). Coverage ceases 3 residues before the CDR3 finishes, and the germline J gene fills in the end. Germline lookup yields CDR1 SGHDT and CDR2 YYEEEE. The CDR3 loop spans 13 amino acids. V lost 4 bases and J lost 4, with 11 bases in between.